This T cell receptor beta chain derives from a study of control samples from healthy donors and cancer patients. Germline trimming cut 4 bases from V and 4 bases from J; bases unmatched to any gene: 6. CDR1 MNHEY and CDR2 SMNVEV come from the germline V gene (reference sequence). The CDR3 covers 14 residues. Sequencing used immunoSEQ multiplex PCR; TCRdb keeps in-frame clones, though not all of them. The sample has around 80,000 clones, roughly nine tenths seen once; the top ten hold around 17%. The receptor's source is a man aged 50 to 60 in good health. This chain uses TRBV27 with TRBJ1-2; 7 bases map to TRBD1. Source material: blood. The CDR3: CASSSTGNGYGYTF. CDR3 nucleotides: TGTGCCAGCAGTTCGACAGGGAATGGCTATGGCTACACCTTC.